The rows below give T cell receptor beta chains drawn from one sample of a study of cytomegalovirus exposure and HLA in healthy donors. Measured with immunoSEQ multiplex PCR; TCRdb has only the in-frame clones, and not every one. The table includes 110,000 to 150,000 clones, more than 70% detected once. The material sequenced was PBMCs. These receptors came from a woman in her forties or fifties in good health and CMV-seronegative. The CDR3 runs from the conserved cysteine through the conserved F or W. Each record gives: clone size, J gene, V gene, CDR3 length, D gene, CDR3 protein, CDR3 DNA. A D gene is named only where the DNA matches it firmly. Not every row has a clone size; where given, it reads once, few, many or a size class.

clone size: -; J gene: TRBJ2-5; V gene: TRBV19; CDR3 length: 15; D gene: TRBD1; CDR3 protein: CASSTGDRPWETQYF; CDR3 DNA: TGTGCCAGTAGTACTGGGGACAGGCCTTGGGAGACCCAGTACTTC
clone size: -; J gene: TRBJ2-3; V gene: TRBV5-1; CDR3 length: 12; D gene: -; CDR3 protein: CASSPGQGTQYF; CDR3 DNA: TGCGCCAGCAGCCCGGGCCAGGGTACGCAGTATTTT
clone size: -; J gene: TRBJ1-2; V gene: TRBV5-5; CDR3 length: 15; D gene: -; CDR3 protein: CASSLGQGGNYGYTF; CDR3 DNA: TGTGCCAGCAGCTTGGGGCAGGGTGGTAACTATGGCTACACCTTC
clone size: -; J gene: TRBJ2-7; V gene: TRBV7-9; CDR3 length: 14; D gene: -; CDR3 protein: CASSQGGVDYEQYF; CDR3 DNA: TGTGCCAGCTCTCAGGGGGGCGTGGACTACGAGCAGTACTTC
clone size: -; J gene: TRBJ2-7; V gene: TRBV2; CDR3 length: 14; D gene: -; CDR3 protein: CASTREGDSYEQYF; CDR3 DNA: TGTGCCAGCACTAGGGAGGGGGACTCCTACGAGCAGTACTTC
clone size: once; J gene: TRBJ2-3; V gene: TRBV11-2; CDR3 length: 13; D gene: -; CDR3 protein: CASSSVRGDTQYF; CDR3 DNA: TGTGCCAGCAGTTCGGTCCGCGGAGATACGCAGTATTTT
clone size: -; J gene: TRBJ2-7; V gene: TRBV5-1; CDR3 length: 12; D gene: -; CDR3 protein: CASSIDFYEQYF; CDR3 DNA: TGCGCCAGCAGCATCGACTTCTACGAGCAGTACTTC
clone size: -; J gene: TRBJ1-2; V gene: TRBV6-6; CDR3 length: 13; D gene: -; CDR3 protein: CASSDDRYSGYTF; CDR3 DNA: TGTGCCAGCAGTGATGACAGGTACTCTGGCTACACCTTC
clone size: -; J gene: TRBJ1-6; V gene: TRBV7-2; CDR3 length: 16; D gene: -; CDR3 protein: CASSLALRARNSPLHF; CDR3 DNA: TGTGCCAGCAGCTTAGCGCTCAGGGCACGTAATTCACCCCTCCACTTT
clone size: -; J gene: TRBJ2-1; V gene: TRBV2; CDR3 length: 16; D gene: TRBD2; CDR3 protein: CASSEARTSGYNEQFF; CDR3 DNA: TGTGCCAGCAGTGAAGCGAGGACTAGCGGTTACAATGAGCAGTTCTTC
clone size: -; J gene: TRBJ2-3; V gene: TRBV5-6; CDR3 length: 17; D gene: -; CDR3 protein: CASSLVEVTGYTDTQYF; CDR3 DNA: TGTGCCAGCAGCTTGGTGGAGGTGACAGGTTACACAGATACGCAGTATTTT
clone size: -; J gene: TRBJ1-5; V gene: TRBV11-2; CDR3 length: 13; D gene: -; CDR3 protein: CASSSGPYQPQHF; CDR3 DNA: TGTGCCAGCAGCTCTGGCCCCTATCAGCCCCAGCATTTT
clone size: -; J gene: TRBJ1-1; V gene: TRBV7-6; CDR3 length: 10; D gene: -; CDR3 protein: CATGETEAFF; CDR3 DNA: TGTGCCACAGGGGAGACTGAAGCTTTCTTT
clone size: -; J gene: TRBJ1-4; V gene: TRBV4-1; CDR3 length: 16; D gene: -; CDR3 protein: CASSPTPGREGEKLFF; CDR3 DNA: TGCGCCAGCAGCCCGACCCCAGGCAGGGAGGGTGAAAAACTGTTTTTT
clone size: -; J gene: TRBJ1-2; V gene: TRBV11-2; CDR3 length: 15; D gene: TRBD1; CDR3 protein: CASRRPGQGASGYTF; CDR3 DNA: TGTGCCAGCAGGCGCCCGGGACAGGGGGCCTCTGGCTACACCTTC
clone size: -; J gene: TRBJ2-7; V gene: TRBV7-3; CDR3 length: 14; D gene: -; CDR3 protein: CASSPTKGSYEQYF; CDR3 DNA: TGTGCCAGCAGCCCCACTAAGGGGTCCTACGAGCAGTACTTC